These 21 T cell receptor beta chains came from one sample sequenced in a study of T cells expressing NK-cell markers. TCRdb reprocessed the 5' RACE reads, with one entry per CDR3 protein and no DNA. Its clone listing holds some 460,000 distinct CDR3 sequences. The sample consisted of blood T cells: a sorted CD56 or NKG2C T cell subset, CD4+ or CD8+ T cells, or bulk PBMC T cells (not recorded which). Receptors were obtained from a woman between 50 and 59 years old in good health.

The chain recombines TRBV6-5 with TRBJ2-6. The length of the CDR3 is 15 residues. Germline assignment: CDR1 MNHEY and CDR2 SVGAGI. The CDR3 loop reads CASSTRGAGANVLTF.

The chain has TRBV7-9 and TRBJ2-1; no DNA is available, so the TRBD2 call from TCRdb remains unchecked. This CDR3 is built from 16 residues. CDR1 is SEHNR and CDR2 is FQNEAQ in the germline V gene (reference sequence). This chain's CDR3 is CASSLGGRSSYNEQFF.

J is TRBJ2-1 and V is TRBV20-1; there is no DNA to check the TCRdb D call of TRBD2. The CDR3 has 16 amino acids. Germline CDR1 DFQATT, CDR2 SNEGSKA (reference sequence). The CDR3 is CSARESIGLVYNEQFF.

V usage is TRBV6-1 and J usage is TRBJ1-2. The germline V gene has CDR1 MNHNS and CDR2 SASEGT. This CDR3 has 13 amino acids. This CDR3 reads CASSVPPGAGYTF.

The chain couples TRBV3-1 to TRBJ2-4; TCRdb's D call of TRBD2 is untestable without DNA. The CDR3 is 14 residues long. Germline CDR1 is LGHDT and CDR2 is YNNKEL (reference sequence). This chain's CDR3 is CASSPSGLAGVLYF. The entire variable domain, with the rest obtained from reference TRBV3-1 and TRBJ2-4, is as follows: DTAVSQTPKYLVTQMGNDKSIKCEQNLGHDTMYWYKQDSKKFLKIMFSYNNKELIINETVPNRFSPKSPDKAHLNLHINSLELGDSAVYFCASSPSGLAGVLYFGAGTRLSVL.

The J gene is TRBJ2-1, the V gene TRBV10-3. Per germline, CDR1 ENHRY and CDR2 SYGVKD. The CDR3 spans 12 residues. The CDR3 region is CAISERANEQFF.

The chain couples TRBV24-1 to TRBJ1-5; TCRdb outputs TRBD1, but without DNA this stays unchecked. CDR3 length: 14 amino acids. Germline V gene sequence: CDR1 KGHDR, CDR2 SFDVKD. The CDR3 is CATSEGQLYQPQHF.

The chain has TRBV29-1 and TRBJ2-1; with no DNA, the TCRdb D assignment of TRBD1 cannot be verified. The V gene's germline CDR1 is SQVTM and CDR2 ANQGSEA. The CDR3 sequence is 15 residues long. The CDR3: CSVEGPTSAYNEQFF.

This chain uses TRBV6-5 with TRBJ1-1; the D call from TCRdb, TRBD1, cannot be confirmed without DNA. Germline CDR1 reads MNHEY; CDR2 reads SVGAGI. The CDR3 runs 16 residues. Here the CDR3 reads CATQPEGAITYTEAFF.

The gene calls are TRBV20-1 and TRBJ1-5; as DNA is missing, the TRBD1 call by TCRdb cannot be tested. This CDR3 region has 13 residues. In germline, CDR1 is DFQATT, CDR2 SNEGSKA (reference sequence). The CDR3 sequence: CSFQGGSNQPQHF.

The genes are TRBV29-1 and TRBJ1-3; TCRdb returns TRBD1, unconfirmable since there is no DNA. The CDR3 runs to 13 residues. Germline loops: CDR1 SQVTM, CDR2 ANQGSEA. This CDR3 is CSALTGGGNTIYF.

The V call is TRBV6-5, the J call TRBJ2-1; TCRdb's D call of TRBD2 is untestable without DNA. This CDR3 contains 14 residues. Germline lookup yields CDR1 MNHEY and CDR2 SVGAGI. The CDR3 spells CASGPGLGYNEQFF.

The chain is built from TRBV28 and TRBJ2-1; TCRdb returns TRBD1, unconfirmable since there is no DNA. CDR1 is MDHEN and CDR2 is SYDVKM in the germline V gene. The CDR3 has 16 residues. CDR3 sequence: CASSPGSAGAYNEQFF. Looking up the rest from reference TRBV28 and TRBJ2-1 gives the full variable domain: DVKVTQSSRYLVKRTGEKVFLECVQDMDHENMFWYRQDPGLGLRLIYFSYDVKMKEKGDIPEGYSVSREKKERFSLILESASTNQTSMYLCASSPGSAGAYNEQFFGPGTRLTVL.

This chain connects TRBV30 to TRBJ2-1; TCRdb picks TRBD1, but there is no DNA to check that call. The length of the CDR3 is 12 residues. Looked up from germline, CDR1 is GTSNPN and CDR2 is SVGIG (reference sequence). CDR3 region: CAWSTWTGEQFF.

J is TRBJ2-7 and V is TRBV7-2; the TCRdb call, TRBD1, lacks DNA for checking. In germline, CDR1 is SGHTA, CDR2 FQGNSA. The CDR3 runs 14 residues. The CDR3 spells CASSRPGVFREQYF.

The CDR3: CASSLLAESYNEQFF. The chain couples TRBV5-1 to TRBJ2-1; the D gene TCRdb calls, TRBD2, cannot be checked with no DNA. Germline CDR1 reads SGHRS; CDR2 reads YFSETQ. The CDR3 is 15 residues long.

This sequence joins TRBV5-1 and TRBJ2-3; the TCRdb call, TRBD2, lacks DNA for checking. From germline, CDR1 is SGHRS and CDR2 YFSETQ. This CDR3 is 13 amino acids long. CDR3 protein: CASSSGGGDTQYF.

The chain's CDR3 is CASSLGRVVPEETQYF. V usage is TRBV11-2 and J usage is TRBJ2-5; the TCRdb D gene call, TRBD2, has no DNA to confirm it. The CDR3 is made up of 16 amino acids. CDR1 is SGHAT, CDR2 FQNNGV, per germline.

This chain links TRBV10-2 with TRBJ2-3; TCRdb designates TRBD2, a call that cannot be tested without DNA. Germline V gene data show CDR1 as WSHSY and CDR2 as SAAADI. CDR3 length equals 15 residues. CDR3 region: CASSVLAGGPDTQYF.

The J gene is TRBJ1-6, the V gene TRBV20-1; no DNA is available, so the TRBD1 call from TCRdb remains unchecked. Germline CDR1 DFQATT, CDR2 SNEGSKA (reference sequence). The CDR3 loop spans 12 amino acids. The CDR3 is CSARTGLSPLHF.

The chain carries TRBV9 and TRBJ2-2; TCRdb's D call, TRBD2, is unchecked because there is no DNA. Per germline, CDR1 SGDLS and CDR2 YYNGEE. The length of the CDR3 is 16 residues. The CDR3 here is CASSTKGVLNTGELFF.